Listed below are T cell receptor beta chains from one sample, sequenced in a study of cytomegalovirus exposure and HLA in healthy donors. Assay: immunoSEQ multiplex PCR; the TCRdb copy retains only in-frame clones and omits some. The table lists about 200,000 clones, around 80% of them singletons, with 0.2% to 0.25% in the top ten. The sample consisted of PBMCs. The receptors stem from a girl aged 2 to 10 in good health and CMV-seronegative. The CDR3 runs from the conserved cysteine through the conserved F or W. The D gene is left open where the match is weak.

v_call	j_call	d_call	cdr3_nt	cdr3_aa
TRBV6-5	TRBJ1-2	TRBD1	TGTGCCAGCGGTCGAGGGGGCCCTAAGTGGGGCTACACCTTC	CASGRGGPKWGYTF
TRBV4-1	TRBJ1-3	TRBD1	TGCGCCAGCAGCCAAGAGGGGACAGCTGGAAACACCATATATTTT	CASSQEGTAGNTIYF
TRBV6-5	TRBJ1-6	NA	TGTGCCAGCAGTTACTCACGGGGGGCCTATAATTCACCCCTCCACTTT	CASSYSRGAYNSPLHF
TRBV29-1	TRBJ2-7	TRBD2	TGCAGCGTTGATGGTCTAGCGGGGAACTACGAGCAGTACTTC	CSVDGLAGNYEQYF
TRBV27	TRBJ2-5	TRBD1	TGTGCCAGCAGTTTACTTACAGGGGGCCAAGAGACCCAGTACTTC	CASSLLTGGQETQYF
TRBV19	TRBJ2-3	NA	TGTGCCAGTAGAGTATTTAGCGGTAGCACAGATACGCAGTATTTT	CASRVFSGSTDTQYF
TRBV5-1	TRBJ2-2	TRBD2	TGCGCCAGCAGCGTAGGACTAGCGGGGGTCGGGGAGCTGTTTTTT	CASSVGLAGVGELFF
TRBV7-9	TRBJ1-5	NA	TGTGCCAGCAGCTTCGGGGAAGCACCTCAGCCCCAGCATTTT	CASSFGEAPQPQHF
TRBV10-3	TRBJ2-7	TRBD1	TGTGCCACGAAGCCCGGACAGGTTCCTACTGGCGAGCAGTACTTC	CATKPGQVPTGEQYF
TRBV9	TRBJ1-2	NA	TGTGCCAGCAGCGCCCCAGGGGCCCTCTATGGCTACACCTTC	CASSAPGALYGYTF
TRBV2	TRBJ1-1	NA	TGTGCCAGCAGTGAGACGAGGGACACTGAAGCTTTCTTT	CASSETRDTEAFF
TRBV5-1	TRBJ2-2	NA	TGCGCCAGCAGCCAAGTTGGGCAGGGGTCCACCGGGGAGCTGTTTTTT	CASSQVGQGSTGELFF
TRBV9	TRBJ2-2	TRBD1	TGTGCCAGCAGCGCGATAGGACAGGGGGCATCAACCGGGGAGCTGTTTTTT	CASSAIGQGASTGELFF
TRBV7-9	TRBJ2-7	NA	TGTGCCAGCAGCTTATGGGGGCTGCCGAGCTCCTACGAGCAGTACTTC	CASSLWGLPSSYEQYF